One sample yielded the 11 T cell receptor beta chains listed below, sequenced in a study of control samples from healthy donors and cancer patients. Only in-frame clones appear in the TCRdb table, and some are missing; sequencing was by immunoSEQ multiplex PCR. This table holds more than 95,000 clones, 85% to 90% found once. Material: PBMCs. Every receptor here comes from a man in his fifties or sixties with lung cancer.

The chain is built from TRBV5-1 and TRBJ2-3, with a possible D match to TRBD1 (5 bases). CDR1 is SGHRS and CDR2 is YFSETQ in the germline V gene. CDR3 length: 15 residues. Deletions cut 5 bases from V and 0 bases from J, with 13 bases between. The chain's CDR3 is CASSLDSTSTDTQYF. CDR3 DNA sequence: TGCGCCAGCAGTCTTGACAGTACTAGCACAGATACGCAGTATTTT.

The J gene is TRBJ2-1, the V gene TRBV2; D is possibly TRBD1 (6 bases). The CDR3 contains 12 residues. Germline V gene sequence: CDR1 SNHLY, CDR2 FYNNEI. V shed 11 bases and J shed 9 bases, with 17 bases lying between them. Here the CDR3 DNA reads TGTGCCTCTACCATTAGGGGGACTGAGCAGTTCTTC. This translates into CASTIRGTEQFF.

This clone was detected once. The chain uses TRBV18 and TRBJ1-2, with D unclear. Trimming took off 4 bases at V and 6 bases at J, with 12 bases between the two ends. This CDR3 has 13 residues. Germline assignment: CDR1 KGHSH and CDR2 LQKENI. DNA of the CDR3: TGTGCCAGCTCACGACCTAACCTCGATGGCTACACCTTC. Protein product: CASSRPNLDGYTF.

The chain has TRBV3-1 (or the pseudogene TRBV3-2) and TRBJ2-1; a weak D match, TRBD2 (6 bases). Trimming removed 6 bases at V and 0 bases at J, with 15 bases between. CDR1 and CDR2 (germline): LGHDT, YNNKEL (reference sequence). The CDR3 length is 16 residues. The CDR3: CASSVWGVSSYNEQFF. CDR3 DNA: TGTGCCAGCAGTGTTTGGGGGGTCAGCTCCTACAATGAGCAGTTCTTC.

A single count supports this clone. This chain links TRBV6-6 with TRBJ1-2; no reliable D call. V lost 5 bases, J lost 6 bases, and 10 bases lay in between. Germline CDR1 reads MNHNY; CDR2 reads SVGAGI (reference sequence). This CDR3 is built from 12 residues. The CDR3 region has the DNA TGTGCCAGCAGTCCCGCCGCACATGGCTACACCTTC. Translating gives CASSPAAHGYTF.

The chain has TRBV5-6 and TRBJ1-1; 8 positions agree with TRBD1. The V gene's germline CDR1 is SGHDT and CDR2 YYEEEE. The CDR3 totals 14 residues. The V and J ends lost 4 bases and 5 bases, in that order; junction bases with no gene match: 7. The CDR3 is CASSARTGSTEAFF. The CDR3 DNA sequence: TGTGCCAGCAGCGCCAGGACAGGGAGTACTGAAGCTTTCTTT.

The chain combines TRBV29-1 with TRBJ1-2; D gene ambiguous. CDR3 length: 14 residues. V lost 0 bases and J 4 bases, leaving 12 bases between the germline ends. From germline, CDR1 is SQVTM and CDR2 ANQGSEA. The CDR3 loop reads CSVEDQSWTYGYTF. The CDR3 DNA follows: TGCAGCGTTGAAGATCAATCGTGGACCTATGGCTACACCTTC.

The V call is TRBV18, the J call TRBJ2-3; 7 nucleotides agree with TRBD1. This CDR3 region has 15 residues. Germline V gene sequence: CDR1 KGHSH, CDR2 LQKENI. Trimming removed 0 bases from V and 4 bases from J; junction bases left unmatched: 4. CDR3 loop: CASSPPIQGSDTQYF. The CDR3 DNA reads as TGTGCCAGCTCACCACCGATACAGGGGTCAGATACGCAGTATTTT.

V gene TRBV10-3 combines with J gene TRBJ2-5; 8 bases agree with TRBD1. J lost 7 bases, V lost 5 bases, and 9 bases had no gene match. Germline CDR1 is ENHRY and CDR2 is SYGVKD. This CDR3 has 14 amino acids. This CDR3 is CAISFTDRVSTQYF. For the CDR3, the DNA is TGTGCCATCAGTTTTACGGACAGGGTATCGACCCAGTACTTC.

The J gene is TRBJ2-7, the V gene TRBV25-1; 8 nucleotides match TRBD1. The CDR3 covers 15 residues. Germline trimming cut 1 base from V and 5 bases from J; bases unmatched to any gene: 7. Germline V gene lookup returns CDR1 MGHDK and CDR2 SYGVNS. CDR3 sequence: CASSESGQGAHEQYV. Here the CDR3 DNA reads TGTGCCAGCAGTGAATCAGGGCAGGGGGCTCACGAGCAGTACGTC.

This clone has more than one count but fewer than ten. In DNA, the CDR3 is TGCGCCAGCAGCTTGACAGGGTTTGGCCCAGATACGCAGTATTTT. It encodes CASSLTGFGPDTQYF. The J gene is TRBJ2-3, the V gene TRBV5-1; possibly TRBD1 for D (6 bases). Trimming removed 1 base at V and 4 bases at J, with 13 bases between. Per the germline V gene, CDR1 is SGHRS and CDR2 is YFSETQ. The CDR3 sequence is 15 residues long.